This TCR beta chain originates from a study of blood T cells in healthy people across ages. The germline V gene has CDR1 SEHNR and CDR2 FQNEAQ (reference sequence). This CDR3 region has 14 residues. Trimming removed 5 bases from V and 8 bases from J, with 16 bases in between. This clonotype was counted only a few times. The antigen is not known. The missing conserved phenylalanine or tryptophan at the end of this CDR3 makes a read error likely. Study-wide results and caveats: PBMCs that were unsorted prevented a conclusive naive versus antigen-experienced comparison.

Sample-barcoded 5' priming and a J-beta primer mix drove a second PCR of 7 to 11 cycles. TCRdb ran MiXCR on the 5' RACE reads and lists one entry per CDR3 protein. The sample contains over 600,000 distinct CDR3 sequences, 21% of which appear only once. No fewer than 6.5 million PBMCs went into each sample. The TCR sequence derives from a man aged 65 to 85 in good health. The V call is TRBV7-9, the J call TRBJ2-4; D is possibly TRBD2 (5 bases). Material for sequencing was blood. CDR3 nucleotides: TGTGCCAGCAGCCCAAGCGGTAGCCTGGACATTCAGTACCTC. Its translation is CASSPSGSLDIQYL.